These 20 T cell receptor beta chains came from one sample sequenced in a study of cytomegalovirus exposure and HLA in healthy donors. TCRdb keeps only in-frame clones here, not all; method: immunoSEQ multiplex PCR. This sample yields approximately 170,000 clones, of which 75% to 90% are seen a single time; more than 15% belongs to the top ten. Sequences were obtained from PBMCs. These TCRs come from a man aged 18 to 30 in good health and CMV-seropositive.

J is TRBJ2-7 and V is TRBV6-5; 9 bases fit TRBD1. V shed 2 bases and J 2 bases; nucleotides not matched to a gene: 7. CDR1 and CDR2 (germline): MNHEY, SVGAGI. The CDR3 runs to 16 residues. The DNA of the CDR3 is TGTGCCAGCAGTTACCGCCCGGGACAGGGCCCCTACGAGCAGTACTTC. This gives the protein CASSYRPGQGPYEQYF.

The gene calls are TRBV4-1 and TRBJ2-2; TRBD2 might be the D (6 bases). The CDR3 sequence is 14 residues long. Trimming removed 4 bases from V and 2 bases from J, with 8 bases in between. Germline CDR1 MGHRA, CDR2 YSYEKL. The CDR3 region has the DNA TGCGCCAGCAGCCTAGCGGATAACACCGGGGAGCTGTTTTTT. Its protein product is CASSLADNTGELFF.

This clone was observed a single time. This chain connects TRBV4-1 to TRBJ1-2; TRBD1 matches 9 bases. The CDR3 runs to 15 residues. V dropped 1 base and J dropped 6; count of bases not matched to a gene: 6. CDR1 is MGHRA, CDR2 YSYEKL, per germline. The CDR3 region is CASSQGDRGADGYTF. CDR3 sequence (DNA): TGCGCCAGCAGCCAAGGCGACAGGGGGGCGGATGGCTACACCTTC.

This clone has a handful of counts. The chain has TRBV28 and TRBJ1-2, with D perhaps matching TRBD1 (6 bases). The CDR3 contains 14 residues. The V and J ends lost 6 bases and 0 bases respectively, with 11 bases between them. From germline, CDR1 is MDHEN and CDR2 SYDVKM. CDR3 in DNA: TGTGCCAGCAGCCAGGGGACCTCTAACTATGGCTACACCTTC. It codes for CASSQGTSNYGYTF.

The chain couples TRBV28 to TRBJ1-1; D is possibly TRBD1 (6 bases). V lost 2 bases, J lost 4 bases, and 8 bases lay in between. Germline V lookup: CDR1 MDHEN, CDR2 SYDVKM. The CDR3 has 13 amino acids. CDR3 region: CASSLRGITEAFF. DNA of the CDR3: TGTGCCAGCAGTTTAAGGGGGATCACTGAAGCTTTCTTT.

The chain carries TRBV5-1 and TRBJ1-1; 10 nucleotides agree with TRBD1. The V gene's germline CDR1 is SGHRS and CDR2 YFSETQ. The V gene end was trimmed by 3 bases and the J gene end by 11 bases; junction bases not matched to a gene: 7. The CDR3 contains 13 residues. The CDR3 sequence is CASSWQGTGEAFF. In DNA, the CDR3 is TGCGCCAGCAGCTGGCAGGGGACAGGGGAGGCTTTCTTT.

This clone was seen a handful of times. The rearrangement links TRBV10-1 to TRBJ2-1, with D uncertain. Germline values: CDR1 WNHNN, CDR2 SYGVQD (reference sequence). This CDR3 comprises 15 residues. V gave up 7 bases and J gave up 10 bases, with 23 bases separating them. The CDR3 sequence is CASMGPLTTAGEQFF. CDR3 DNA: TGCGCCAGCATGGGTCCCCTTACTACGGCTGGGGAGCAGTTCTTC.

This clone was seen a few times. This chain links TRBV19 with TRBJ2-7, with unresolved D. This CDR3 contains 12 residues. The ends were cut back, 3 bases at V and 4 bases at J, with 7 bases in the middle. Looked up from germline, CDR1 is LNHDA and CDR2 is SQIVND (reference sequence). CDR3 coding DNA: TGTGCCAGTAGTATGGGCATTTACGAGCAGTACTTC. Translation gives CASSMGIYEQYF.

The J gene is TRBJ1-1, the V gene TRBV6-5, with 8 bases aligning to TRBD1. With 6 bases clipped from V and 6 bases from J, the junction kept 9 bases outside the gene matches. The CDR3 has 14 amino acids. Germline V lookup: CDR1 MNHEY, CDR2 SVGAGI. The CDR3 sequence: CASSARTGRAEAFF. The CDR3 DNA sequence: TGTGCCAGCAGCGCGAGGACAGGGCGTGCTGAAGCTTTCTTT.

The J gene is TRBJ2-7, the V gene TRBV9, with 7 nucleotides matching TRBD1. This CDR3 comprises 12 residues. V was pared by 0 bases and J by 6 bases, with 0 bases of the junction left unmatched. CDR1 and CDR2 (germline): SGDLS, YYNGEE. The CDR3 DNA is TGTGCCAGCAGCGTAGGGACAGGCGAGCAGTACTTC. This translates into CASSVGTGEQYF.

CDR3 protein: CATVRGSYNEQFF. The DNA of the CDR3 is TGCGCCACCGTCCGGGGATCCTACAATGAGCAGTTCTTC. V and J are TRBV10-2 and TRBJ2-1; possibly TRBD2 for D (5 bases). Germline values: CDR1 WSHSY, CDR2 SAAADI. Trimming removed 10 bases at V and 1 base at J, with 11 bases between. The CDR3 runs to 13 residues.

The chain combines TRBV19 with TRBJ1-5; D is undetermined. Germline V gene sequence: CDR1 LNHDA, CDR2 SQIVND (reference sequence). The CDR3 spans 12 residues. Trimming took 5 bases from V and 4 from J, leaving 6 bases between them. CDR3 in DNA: TGTGCCAGTAGTCTTGTTAATCAGCCCCAGCATTTT. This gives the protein CASSLVNQPQHF.

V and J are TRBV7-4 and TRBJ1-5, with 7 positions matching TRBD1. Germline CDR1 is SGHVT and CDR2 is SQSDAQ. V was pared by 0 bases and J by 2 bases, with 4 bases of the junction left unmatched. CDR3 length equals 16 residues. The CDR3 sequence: CASSLATGRGNQPQHF. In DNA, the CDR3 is TGTGCCAGCAGCTTAGCGACAGGGCGAGGCAATCAGCCCCAGCATTTT.

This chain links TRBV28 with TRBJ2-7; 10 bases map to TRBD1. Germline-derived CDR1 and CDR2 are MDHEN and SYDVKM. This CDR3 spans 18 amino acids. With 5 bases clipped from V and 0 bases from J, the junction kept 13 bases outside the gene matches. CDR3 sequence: CASSPPSGTGALSYEQYF. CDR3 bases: TGTGCCAGCAGTCCGCCCTCCGGGACAGGGGCCCTCTCCTACGAGCAGTACTTC. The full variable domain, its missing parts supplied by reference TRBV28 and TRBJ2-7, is DVKVTQSSRYLVKRTGEKVFLECVQDMDHENMFWYRQDPGLGLRLIYFSYDVKMKEKGDIPEGYSVSREKKERFSLILESASTNQTSMYLCASSPPSGTGALSYEQYFGPGTRLTVT.

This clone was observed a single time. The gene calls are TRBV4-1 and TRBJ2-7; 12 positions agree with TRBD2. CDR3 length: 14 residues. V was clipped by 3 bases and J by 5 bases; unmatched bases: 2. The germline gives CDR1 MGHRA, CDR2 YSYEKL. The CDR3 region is CASSHSSGGDEQYF. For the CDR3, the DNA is TGCGCCAGCAGCCATTCTAGCGGGGGGGACGAGCAGTACTTC.

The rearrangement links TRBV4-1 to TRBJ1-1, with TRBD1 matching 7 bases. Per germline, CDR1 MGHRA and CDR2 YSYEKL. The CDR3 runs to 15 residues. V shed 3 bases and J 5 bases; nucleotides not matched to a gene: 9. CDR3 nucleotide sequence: TGCGCCAGCAGCCATCCGGACAGGATAGGAACTGAAGCTTTCTTT. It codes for CASSHPDRIGTEAFF.

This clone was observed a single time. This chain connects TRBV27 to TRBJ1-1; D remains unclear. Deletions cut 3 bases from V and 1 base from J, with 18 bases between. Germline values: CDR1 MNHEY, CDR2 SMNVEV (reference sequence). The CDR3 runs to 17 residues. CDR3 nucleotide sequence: TGTGCCAGCAGTTTTTCAGGTGATGGGGAGTCGAACACTGAAGCTTTCTTT. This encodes CASSFSGDGESNTEAFF.

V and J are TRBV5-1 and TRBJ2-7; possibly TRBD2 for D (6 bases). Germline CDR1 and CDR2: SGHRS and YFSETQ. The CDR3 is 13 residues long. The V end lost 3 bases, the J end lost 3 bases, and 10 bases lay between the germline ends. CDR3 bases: TGCGCCAGCAGCTCCGGGAGAATCTACGAGCAGTACTTC. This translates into CASSSGRIYEQYF.

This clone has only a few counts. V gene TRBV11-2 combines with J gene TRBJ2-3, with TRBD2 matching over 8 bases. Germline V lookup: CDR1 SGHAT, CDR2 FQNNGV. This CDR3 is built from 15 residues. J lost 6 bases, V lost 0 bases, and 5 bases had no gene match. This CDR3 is CASSLEPGGADTQYF. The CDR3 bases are TGTGCCAGCAGCTTAGAGCCGGGAGGGGCGGATACGCAGTATTTT.

CDR3 loop: CASSPWAAGGRVNEQFF. For the CDR3, the DNA is TGCGCCAGCAGCCCCTGGGCGGCGGGGGGGAGGGTAAATGAGCAGTTCTTC. The chain uses TRBV4-1 and TRBJ2-1; TRBD2 agrees at 9 bases. The germline CDR1 and CDR2 sequences are MGHRA and YSYEKL. There are 17 residues in the CDR3. With V trimmed by 4 bases and J by 7 bases, 14 bases remained unmatched.